The next 26 T cell receptor beta chains were all read from a single sample in a study of blood T cell repertoires in COVID-19. The table came from immunoSEQ multiplex PCR; TCRdb's copy has only in-frame clones and leaves some out. The sample holds approximately 300,000 clones; 85% to 90% are singletons and the top ten take over 9.5%. The sample was PBMCs or T cells enriched from blood (not recorded which). The receptors stem from a young woman who had recovered from COVID-19.

V gene TRBV6-1 combines with J gene TRBJ2-3, with 10 positions matching TRBD2. Trimming took 1 base from V and 0 from J; bases not matched to a gene: 4. Per germline, CDR1 MNHNS and CDR2 SASEGT. The CDR3 is 17 amino acids. The CDR3 bases are TGTGCCAGCAGTGAAGTTCCACTAGCGGGGAGCACAGATACGCAGTATTTT. It specifies CASSEVPLAGSTDTQYF.

This chain uses TRBV6-5 with TRBJ2-2, with TRBD1 matching over 8 bases. The V gene's germline CDR1 is MNHEY and CDR2 SVGAGI. This CDR3 is 15 amino acids long. V lost 5 bases and J lost 5; bases outside the gene matches: 7. The CDR3 reads CASSKPGQDTGELFF. In DNA, the CDR3 is TGTGCCAGCAGTAAACCGGGACAGGATACCGGGGAGCTGTTTTTT.

V usage is TRBV28 and J usage is TRBJ1-1; no reliable D call. The CDR3 runs 14 residues. V dropped 1 base and J dropped 4 bases, with 10 bases sitting between them. From germline, CDR1 is MDHEN and CDR2 SYDVKM. The CDR3 here is CASSLSGEGTEAFF. CDR3 DNA: TGTGCCAGCAGTTTATCTGGGGAGGGCACTGAAGCTTTCTTT.

The chain uses TRBV6-4 and TRBJ2-1; possibly TRBD2 for D (6 bases). Between the trimmed V and J ends, which lost 0 bases and 1 base, there was a span of 10 bases. CDR1 is MRHNA, CDR2 SNTAGT, per germline. The CDR3 sequence is 16 residues long. In nucleotides, the CDR3 is TGTGCCAGCAGTGACTCTACTAGCTTGTCCTACAATGAGCAGTTCTTC. The encoded protein is CASSDSTSLSYNEQFF.

In this sample, this clone turned up once. The J gene is TRBJ2-1, the V gene TRBV14, with D possibly being TRBD2 (6 bases). The V end was cut by 5 bases, the J end by 2 bases, with 28 bases between. Per germline, CDR1 SGHDN and CDR2 FVKESK. The CDR3 is 20 residues long. CDR3 in amino acids: CASSSTPGFSAGLTYNEQFF. The CDR3 DNA reads TGTGCCAGCAGCTCAACTCCAGGGTTTTCGGCGGGACTGACCTACAATGAGCAGTTCTTC.

The chain links TRBV28 to TRBJ2-7; the D is unclear. The CDR3 covers 11 residues. V shed 10 bases and J shed 6 bases, with 13 bases lying between them. The germline gives CDR1 MDHEN, CDR2 SYDVKM. CDR3: CATNIHGEQYF. CDR3 nucleotide sequence: TGTGCCACTAATATTCACGGCGAGCAGTACTTC. The full variable domain, with the rest looked up from reference TRBV28 and TRBJ2-7, is DVKVTQSSRYLVKRTGEKVFLECVQDMDHENMFWYRQDPGLGLRLIYFSYDVKMKEKGDIPEGYSVSREKKERFSLILESASTNQTSMYLCATNIHGEQYFGPGTRLTVT.

This chain connects TRBV29-1 to TRBJ2-7; possible D gene TRBD1, 5 bases. CDR1 SQVTM and CDR2 ANQGSEA come from the germline V gene. Trimming shortened V by 3 bases and J by 3 bases, and 12 bases separated the two germline ends. This CDR3 is 13 amino acids long. CDR3 loop: CSVDGAGNYEQYF. In DNA form, the CDR3 reads TGCAGCGTTGATGGGGCAGGAAACTACGAGCAGTACTTC.

The genes are TRBV5-1 and TRBJ2-3; D remains unclear. V lost 4 bases, J lost 5 bases, and 5 bases lay in between. The CDR3 totals 11 residues. Germline CDR1 is SGHRS and CDR2 is YFSETQ. This CDR3 is CASSKRDTQYF. CDR3 DNA: TGCGCCAGCAGCAAGAGAGATACGCAGTATTTT.

The rearrangement joins TRBV27 to TRBJ2-1; D ambiguous. Germline V lookup: CDR1 MNHEY, CDR2 SMNVEV (reference sequence). CDR3 length: 11 residues. V gave up 4 bases and J gave up 10 bases, with 8 bases separating them. The CDR3 DNA sequence: TGTGCCAGCAGTTCGGGTGGGGAGCAGTTCTTC. Translation: CASSSGGEQFF.

The chain joins TRBV18 to TRBJ2-3; 8 bases line up with TRBD2. The CDR3 consists of 17 residues. Germline V gene data show CDR1 as KGHSH and CDR2 as LQKENI. V lost 4 bases, J lost 0 bases, and 9 bases stayed unmatched. The CDR3 is CASSLYTSGESTDTQYF. The CDR3 DNA reads TGTGCCAGCTCACTTTACACTAGCGGTGAGAGCACAGATACGCAGTATTTT.

The V and J genes are TRBV5-6 and TRBJ1-2; 7 positions agree with TRBD1. Germline V lookup: CDR1 SGHDT, CDR2 YYEEEE. This CDR3 has 16 amino acids. J was trimmed by 8 bases and V by 0 bases; bases with no gene match: 13. This CDR3 is CASSLASTGLGYGYTF. DNA of the CDR3: TGTGCCAGCAGCTTGGCCTCGACAGGGCTCGGGTACGGCTACACCTTC.

The chain recombines TRBV9 with TRBJ1-5, with TRBD1 as a possible D gene (5 bases). Germline values: CDR1 SGDLS, CDR2 YYNGEE. The CDR3 runs 15 residues. Between the trimmed V and J ends, which lost 4 bases and 12 bases, there was a span of 23 bases. The CDR3 loop is CASSHGADTGGLQHF. The CDR3 bases are TGTGCCAGCAGCCATGGAGCGGACACGGGGGGTCTCCAGCATTTT.

This clone was found a few times. The chain has TRBV19 and TRBJ2-1; 12 bases line up with TRBD1. CDR3 length: 15 amino acids. Germline CDR1 reads LNHDA; CDR2 reads SQIVND (reference sequence). V lost 5 bases to trimming and J lost 7 bases; unmatched junction nucleotides: 6. This chain's CDR3 is CASSPGQGATNEQFF. The DNA of the CDR3 is TGTGCCAGTAGTCCGGGACAGGGGGCCACGAATGAGCAGTTCTTC.

This clone was seen only a few times. The V call is TRBV14, the J call TRBJ1-1, with D maybe TRBD1 (5 bases). Germline V gene sequence: CDR1 SGHDN, CDR2 FVKESK. V was clipped by 0 bases and J by 3 bases, with 14 bases between them. This CDR3 contains 16 residues. The CDR3 here is CASSQDQAGLDTEAFF. CDR3 bases: TGTGCCAGCAGCCAAGATCAGGCAGGGTTGGACACTGAAGCTTTCTTT.

This clone came up once. This sample includes further DNA sequences coding for the same CDR3. The chain has TRBV5-1 and TRBJ2-7; TRBD2 aligns across 7 bases. The V segment lost 2 bases and the J segment 4 bases; nucleotides outside the gene matches: 6. The germline gives CDR1 SGHRS, CDR2 YFSETQ. The CDR3 runs 14 residues. Here the CDR3 DNA reads TGCGCCAGCAGCTTAGCGGGACCCCTTTACGAGCAGTACTTC. Its protein is CASSLAGPLYEQYF.

V gene TRBV7-2 combines with J gene TRBJ1-2; D may be TRBD1 (5 bases). The V end was cut by 8 bases, the J end by 4 bases, with 20 bases between. The CDR3 runs to 15 residues. Germline V CDR1 and CDR2: SGHTA, FQGNSA. CDR3 in amino acids: CASVPSPDISYGYTF. In nucleotides, the CDR3 is TGTGCCAGCGTACCGAGCCCGGACATTTCCTATGGCTACACCTTC.

The V gene is TRBV28, the J gene TRBJ2-1, with D perhaps TRBD2 (6 bases). Per germline, CDR1 MDHEN and CDR2 SYDVKM. CDR3 length: 16 residues. V was trimmed by 6 bases and J by 1 base, leaving 16 bases between them. CDR3 sequence reads: CASRPNGGASYNEQFF. The DNA for the CDR3 is TGTGCCAGCAGGCCAAACGGGGGAGCGTCCTACAATGAGCAGTTCTTC.

The chain uses TRBV27 and TRBJ1-1; 7 nucleotides match TRBD1. CDR1 MNHEY and CDR2 SMNVEV come from the germline V gene (reference sequence). V lost 5 bases and J lost 1; bases outside the gene matches: 7. There are 15 residues in the CDR3. This chain's CDR3 is CASSLGTDANTEAFF. In nucleotides, the CDR3 is TGTGCCAGCAGTCTAGGGACAGACGCGAACACTGAAGCTTTCTTT.

This rearrangement joins TRBV5-1 to TRBJ2-7, with TRBD2 matching 9 bases. The germline CDR1 and CDR2 sequences are SGHRS and YFSETQ. The ends lost 4 bases at V and 0 bases at J; junction bases unmatched: 2. There are 14 residues in the CDR3. The DNA for the CDR3 is TGCGCCAGCAGCGCTAGCGGGACCTCCTACGAGCAGTACTTC. Its protein is CASSASGTSYEQYF.

The chain is built from TRBV29-1 and TRBJ2-1; D might be TRBD2 (6 bases). Deletions cut 4 bases from V and 2 bases from J, with 6 bases between. Germline CDR1 SQVTM, CDR2 ANQGSEA. This CDR3 contains 12 residues. Written as DNA, the CDR3 is TGCAGCGTTGGCGGGGCCTACAATGAGCAGTTCTTC. Translated: CSVGGAYNEQFF.

The chain is built from TRBV9 and TRBJ2-2, with D possibly matching TRBD1 (6 bases). This CDR3 comprises 13 residues. V was trimmed by 3 bases and J by 6 bases, leaving 9 bases between them. The V gene's germline CDR1 is SGDLS and CDR2 YYNGEE. For the CDR3, the DNA is TGTGCCAGCAGCGATGGGGGCCCCGGGGAGCTGTTTTTT. This translates into CASSDGGPGELFF.

The chain uses TRBV13 and TRBJ1-1; D is uncertain. Germline loops: CDR1 PRHDT, CDR2 FYEKMQ (reference sequence). V gave up 3 bases and J gave up 0 bases, with 8 bases separating them. The CDR3 sequence is 14 residues long. The CDR3 here is CASSFYTLNTEAFF. As DNA, the CDR3 is TGTGCCAGCAGCTTTTATACTCTGAACACTGAAGCTTTCTTT.

The sample holds a few counts of this clone. This chain links TRBV28 with TRBJ1-1, with a tentative D call TRBD1 (5 bases). The CDR3 runs to 17 residues. Germline CDR1 and CDR2: MDHEN and SYDVKM. The germline V and J ends were trimmed by 3 bases and 2 bases, with 19 bases remaining between them. This CDR3 reads CASSFPLGPGSNTEAFF. As DNA, the CDR3 is TGTGCCAGCAGTTTTCCGCTAGGGCCAGGGTCAAACACTGAAGCTTTCTTT.

The chain carries TRBV24-1 and TRBJ1-5; 12 bases are a match to TRBD1. V was pared by 9 bases and J by 1 base, with 3 bases of the junction left unmatched. There are 15 residues in the CDR3. In germline, CDR1 is KGHDR, CDR2 SFDVKD. CDR3 region: CATGTGGFSNQPQHF. As DNA, the CDR3 is TGTGCCACCGGGACAGGGGGCTTCAGCAATCAGCCCCAGCATTTT.

The chain carries TRBV7-9 and TRBJ1-1, with a tentative D call TRBD1 (5 bases). Trimming took off 1 base at V and 0 bases at J, with 9 bases between the two ends. The CDR3 sequence is 15 residues long. Germline-derived CDR1 and CDR2 are SEHNR and FQNEAQ (reference sequence). CDR3 in DNA: TGTGCCAGCAGCTTAGACGACAGTTTGAACACTGAAGCTTTCTTT. Translating gives CASSLDDSLNTEAFF.

The chain employs TRBV18 and TRBJ2-6, with 8 nucleotides matching TRBD1. Trimming at V came to 2 bases and at J to 1 base, leaving 7 bases not matched to a gene. The CDR3 extends over 18 amino acids. Germline V gives CDR1 KGHSH, CDR2 LQKENI. The CDR3 coding sequence is TGTGCCAGCTCACCATCCAGACAGGGGATTTCTGGGGCCAACGTCCTGACTTTC. The encoded protein is CASSPSRQGISGANVLTF.